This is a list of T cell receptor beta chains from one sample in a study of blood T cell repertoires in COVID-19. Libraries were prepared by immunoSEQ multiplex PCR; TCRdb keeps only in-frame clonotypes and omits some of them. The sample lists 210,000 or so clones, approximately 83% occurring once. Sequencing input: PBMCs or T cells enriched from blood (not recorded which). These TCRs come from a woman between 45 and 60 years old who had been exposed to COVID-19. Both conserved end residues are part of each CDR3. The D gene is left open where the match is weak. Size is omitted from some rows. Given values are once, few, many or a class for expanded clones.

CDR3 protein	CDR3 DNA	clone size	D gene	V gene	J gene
CASSLAGGTEQYF	TGTGCCAGCAGTTTAGCCGGGGGGACCGAGCAGTACTTC	NA	TRBD2	TRBV12-3/TRBV12-4	TRBJ2-7
CASSEGWASYEQYF	TGTGCCAGCAGCGAGGGTTGGGCCTCCTACGAGCAGTACTTC	NA	NA	TRBV11-2	TRBJ2-7
CASSLDPGTGALGGYTF	TGTGCCAGCAGCTTAGATCCGGGGACAGGAGCCCTAGGAGGCTACACCTTC	NA	TRBD1	TRBV7-2	TRBJ1-2
CASSEPQGNYGYTF	TGTGCCAGCAGTGAACCTCAGGGGAACTATGGCTACACCTTC	NA	NA	TRBV6-1	TRBJ1-2
CASSPIQGAMNTEAFF	TGTGCCAGCTCACCGATCCAGGGGGCGATGAACACTGAAGCTTTCTTT	NA	TRBD1	TRBV18	TRBJ1-1
CASSQAGQGNNEQFF	TGCGCCAGCAGTCAAGCGGGACAGGGTAACAATGAGCAGTTCTTC	NA	TRBD1	TRBV23-1	TRBJ2-1
CASSSGQVNTEAFF	TGTGCCAGCAGCTCGGGACAGGTGAACACTGAAGCTTTCTTT	NA	TRBD1	TRBV11-2	TRBJ1-1
CASSEGGTNQPQHF	TGTGCCAGCTCAGAGGGAGGGACTAATCAGCCCCAGCATTTT	once	NA	TRBV18	TRBJ1-5
CASSPRVSGGSETQYF	TGTGCCAGCAGCCCCCGGGTGAGCGGGGGGTCGGAGACCCAGTACTTC	few	TRBD2	TRBV3-1/TRBV3-2	TRBJ2-5
CASSYMLGDGGGYTF	TGTGCCAGCAGCTATATGTTGGGGGACGGGGGTGGCTACACCTTC	NA	NA	TRBV4-2	TRBJ1-2
CASSSGGEDTEAFF	TGTGCCAGCAGTTCGGGGGGGGAGGACACTGAAGCTTTCTTT	NA	NA	TRBV28	TRBJ1-1
CASNFGDESSTEAFF	TGTGCCAGCAACTTCGGAGATGAATCTAGCACTGAAGCTTTCTTT	NA	NA	TRBV28	TRBJ1-1
CASFRTGYNEQFF	TGCGCCAGCTTCAGGACTGGGTACAATGAGCAGTTCTTC	once	NA	TRBV5-1	TRBJ2-1